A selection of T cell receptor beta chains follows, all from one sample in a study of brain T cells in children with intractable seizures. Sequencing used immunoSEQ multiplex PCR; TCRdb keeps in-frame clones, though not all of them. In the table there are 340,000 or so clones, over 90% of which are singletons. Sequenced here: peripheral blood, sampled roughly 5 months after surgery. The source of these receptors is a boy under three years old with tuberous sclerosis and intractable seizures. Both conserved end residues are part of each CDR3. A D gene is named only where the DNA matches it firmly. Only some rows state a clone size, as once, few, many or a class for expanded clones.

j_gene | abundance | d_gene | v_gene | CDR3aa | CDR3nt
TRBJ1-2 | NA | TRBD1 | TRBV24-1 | CATSELQGGGYTF | TGTGCCACCAGTGAATTACAGGGGGGTGGCTACACCTTC
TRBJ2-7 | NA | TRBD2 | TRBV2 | CASSEVREREQYF | TGTGCCAGCAGTGAGGTGCGGGAGAGAGAGCAGTACTTC
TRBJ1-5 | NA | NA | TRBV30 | CAWSQGISNQPQHF | TGTGCCTGGAGTCAAGGGATTAGCAATCAGCCCCAGCATTTT
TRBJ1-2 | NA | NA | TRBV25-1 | CASSDPGRGTGGYTF | TGTGCCAGCAGTGATCCCGGACGGGGAACGGGGGGCTACACCTTC
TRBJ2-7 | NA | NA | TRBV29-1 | CSGLAGASSYEQYF | TGCAGCGGTCTTGCCGGGGCCTCCTCCTACGAGCAGTACTTC
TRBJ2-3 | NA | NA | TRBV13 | CASRKGGAGDTQYF | TGTGCCAGCAGGAAGGGGGGCGCAGGGGATACGCAGTATTTT
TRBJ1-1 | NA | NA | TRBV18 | CASSPPFLGRTEAFF | TGTGCCAGCTCACCACCCTTCTTAGGGAGGACTGAAGCTTTCTTT
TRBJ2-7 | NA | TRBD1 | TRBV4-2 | CASSQGQGPREQYF | TGTGCCAGCAGCCAGGGACAGGGACCTAGAGAGCAGTACTTC
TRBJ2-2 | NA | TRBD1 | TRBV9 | CASSDPGGANTGELFF | TGTGCCAGCAGCGATCCAGGGGGCGCGAACACCGGGGAGCTGTTTTTT
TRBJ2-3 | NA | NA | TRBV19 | CASSIGPWDGSTDTQYF | TGTGCCAGTAGTATAGGCCCGTGGGACGGCAGCACAGATACGCAGTATTTT
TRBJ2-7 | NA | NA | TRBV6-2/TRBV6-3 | CASSYTGWPYEQYF | TGTGCCAGCAGCTATACAGGGTGGCCCTACGAGCAGTACTTC
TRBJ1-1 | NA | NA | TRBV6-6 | CASSYSNGNTEAFF | TGTGCCAGCAGTTACTCGAACGGTAACACTGAAGCTTTCTTT
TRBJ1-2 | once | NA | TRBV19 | CASRWAPEALYGYTF | TGTGCCAGTAGATGGGCCCCAGAAGCGCTCTATGGCTACACCTTC
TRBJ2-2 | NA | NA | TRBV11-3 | CASSEGLKTGELFF | TGTGCCAGCAGCGAGGGACTTAAAACCGGGGAGCTGTTTTTT
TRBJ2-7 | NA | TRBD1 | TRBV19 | CASSQGARYEQYF | TGTGCCAGTTCCCAGGGGGCCAGGTACGAGCAGTACTTC
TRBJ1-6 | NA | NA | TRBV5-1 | CASSLDREPSPLHF | TGCGCCAGCAGCTTGGACAGGGAACCCTCACCCCTCCACTTT
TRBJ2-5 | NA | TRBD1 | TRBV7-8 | CASSLEIGTGQETQYF | TGTGCCAGCAGCTTAGAGATTGGGACAGGTCAAGAGACCCAGTACTTC
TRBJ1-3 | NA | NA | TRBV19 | CASSKSGPASSGNTIYF | TGTGCCAGTAGTAAATCTGGACCGGCGAGCTCTGGAAACACCATATATTTT
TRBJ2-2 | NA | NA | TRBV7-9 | CASSLVSWPGELFF | TGTGCCAGCAGCTTAGTATCGTGGCCCGGGGAGCTGTTTTTT
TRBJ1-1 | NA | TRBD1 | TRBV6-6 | CASRQDRGFRNTEAFF | TGTGCCAGCAGACAAGACAGGGGGTTTCGGAACACTGAAGCTTTCTTT
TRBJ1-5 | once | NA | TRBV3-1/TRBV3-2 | CASSQVPGSNQPQHF | TGTGCCAGCAGCCAAGTACCTGGCAGCAATCAGCCCCAGCATTTT
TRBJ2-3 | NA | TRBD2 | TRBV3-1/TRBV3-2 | CASSQPLAGGQRFTTDTQYF | TGTGCCAGCAGCCAACCACTAGCGGGAGGCCAGAGGTTTACGACAGATACGCAGTATTTT
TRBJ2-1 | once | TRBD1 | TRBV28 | CASKPGQTPNEQFF | TGTGCCAGTAAACCGGGACAGACACCCAATGAGCAGTTCTTC
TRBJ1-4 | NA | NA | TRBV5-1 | CASRPIYRDFRGRITNEKLFF | TGCGCCAGCAGACCTATTTATCGTGATTTCCGGGGCCGGATAACTAATGAAAAACTGTTTTTT
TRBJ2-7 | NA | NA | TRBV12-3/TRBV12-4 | CASKTGTTYEQYF | TGTGCCAGCAAAACCGGGACAACCTACGAGCAGTACTTC
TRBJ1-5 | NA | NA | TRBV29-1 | CSVVLGPNQPQHF | TGCAGCGTTGTACTAGGCCCCAATCAGCCCCAGCATTTT
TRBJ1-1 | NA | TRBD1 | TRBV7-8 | CASRQDRDRGDTEAFF | TGTGCCAGCAGGCAGGACCGGGACAGGGGGGATACTGAAGCTTTCTTT
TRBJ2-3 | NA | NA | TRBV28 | CASSLTGRDTDTQYF | TGTGCCAGCAGTTTAACCGGCCGAGACACAGATACGCAGTATTTT
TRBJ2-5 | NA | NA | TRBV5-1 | CASSLDREETQYF | TGCGCCAGCAGCTTGGACAGGGAAGAGACCCAGTACTTC
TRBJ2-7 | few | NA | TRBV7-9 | CASSFGPRREQYF | TGTGCCAGCAGCTTCGGGCCCCGTCGGGAGCAGTACTTC
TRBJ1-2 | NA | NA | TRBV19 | CASSTGPGYTF | TGTGCCAGTAGTACGGGCCCAGGCTACACCTTC
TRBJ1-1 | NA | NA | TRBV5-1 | CASSSRDGMNTEAFF | TGCGCCAGCAGCAGCCGGGACGGAATGAACACTGAAGCTTTCTTT
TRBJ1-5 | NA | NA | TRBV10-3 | CAISEGYSGVSNQPQHF | TGTGCCATCAGTGAGGGTTATTCGGGAGTTAGCAATCAGCCCCAGCATTTT
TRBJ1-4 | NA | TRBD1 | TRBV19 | CASSNRGPAEKLFF | TGTGCCAGTAGTAACAGGGGGCCGGCTGAAAAACTGTTTTTT
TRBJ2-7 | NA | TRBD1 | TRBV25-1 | CASAGTGGTYEQYF | TGTGCCAGCGCTGGGACAGGGGGGACCTACGAGCAGTACTTC
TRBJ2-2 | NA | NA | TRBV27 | CASSHLSDNTGELFF | TGTGCCAGCAGCCATTTGTCGGACAACACCGGGGAGCTGTTTTTT
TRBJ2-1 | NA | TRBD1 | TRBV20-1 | CSVGQGDEQFF | TGCAGCGTCGGACAGGGGGATGAGCAGTTCTTC
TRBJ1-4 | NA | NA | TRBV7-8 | CASSEQPLLNEKLFF | TGTGCCAGCAGCGAACAACCACTCCTTAATGAAAAACTGTTTTTT
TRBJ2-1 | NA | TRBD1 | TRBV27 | CASTTFPRTGPINEQFF | TGTGCCAGCACCACTTTTCCCAGGACAGGGCCCATCAATGAGCAGTTCTTC
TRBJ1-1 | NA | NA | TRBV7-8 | CASSPGAATEAFF | TGTGCCAGCAGCCCGGGGGCAGCCACTGAAGCTTTCTTT
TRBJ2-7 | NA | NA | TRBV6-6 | CASAKGGPYEQYF | TGTGCCAGCGCAAAGGGGGGTCCCTACGAGCAGTACTTC
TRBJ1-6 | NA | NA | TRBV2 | CASRRDRVGSPLHF | TGTGCCAGCAGAAGAGACAGAGTCGGGTCACCCCTCCACTTT
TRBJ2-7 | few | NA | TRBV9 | CASSVGGTPSYEQYF | TGTGCCAGCAGCGTAGGGGGGACGCCCTCCTACGAGCAGTACTTC
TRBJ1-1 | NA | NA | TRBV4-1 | CASSLQGEVTEAFF | TGCGCCAGCAGCTTACAGGGTGAGGTGACTGAAGCTTTCTTT
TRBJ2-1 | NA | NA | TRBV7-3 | CASSYSIGNEQFF | TGTGCCAGCAGCTATTCTATCGGGAATGAGCAGTTCTTC
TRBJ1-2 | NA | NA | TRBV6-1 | CASSELGGEGYGYTF | TGTGCCAGCAGTGAATTGGGAGGTGAGGGTTATGGCTACACCTTC
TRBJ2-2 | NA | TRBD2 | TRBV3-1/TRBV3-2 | CASSRHRLAGGPGTGELFF | TGTGCCAGCAGCCGCCACCGGCTAGCGGGGGGGCCGGGCACCGGGGAGCTGTTTTTT
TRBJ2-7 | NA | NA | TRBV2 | CASSYTGPYEQYF | TGTGCCAGCAGTTATACGGGCCCCTACGAGCAGTACTTC
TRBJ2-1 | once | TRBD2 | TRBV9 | CASSVGPSGYNEQFF | TGTGCCAGCAGCGTAGGTCCTAGCGGGTACAATGAGCAGTTCTTC
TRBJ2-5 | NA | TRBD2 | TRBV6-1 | CASSELAGAQETQYF | TGTGCCAGCAGTGAACTAGCGGGGGCGCAAGAGACCCAGTACTTC
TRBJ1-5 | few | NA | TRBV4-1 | CASSQVPGVNQPQHF | TGCGCCAGCAGCCAAGTCCCGGGGGTTAATCAGCCCCAGCATTTT
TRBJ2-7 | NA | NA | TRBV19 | CASSIGEGTTYEQYF | TGTGCCAGTAGTATAGGGGAAGGGACAACCTACGAGCAGTACTTC
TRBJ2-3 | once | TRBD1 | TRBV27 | CASSKRDRWADTQYF | TGTGCCAGCAGCAAAAGGGACAGGTGGGCAGATACGCAGTATTTT
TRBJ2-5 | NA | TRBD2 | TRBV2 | CASSHSPSQLAGGQETQYF | TGTGCCAGCAGCCACTCCCCTTCCCAACTAGCGGGAGGGCAAGAGACCCAGTACTTC